This T cell receptor (beta chain) emerged from a study of T cells expressing NK-cell markers (dated by TCRdb to the early 2020s). Describing the broader study: Under 10 donors provided sorted CD3+CD56+NKG2C+, CD3+CD56+NKG2C- and CD3+CD56-NKG2C+ T-cell subsets, whose TCR beta-chain repertoires were profiled. All eight donors whose samples were sequenced were randomly selected healthy volunteers, three of them men and five women. Of the eight sequenced donors, seven were found to be HCMV-seropositive and one was found to be HCMV-seronegative. The libraries were sequenced on Illumina HiSeq 2000/2500, MiSeq or NextSeq, producing 2 x 150 bp reads.

The germline V gene (reference sequence) provides CDR1 GTSNPN and CDR2 SVGIG. The CDR3 has 13 amino acids, counting the end cysteine and phenylalanine. No DNA was logged. HCMV serostatus was determined by detecting HCMV-specific IgG in serum with a commercial ELISA kit. Peripheral blood mononuclear cells were isolated from blood by Ficoll density gradient centrifugation. Study-wide conclusions, independent of this receptor: Those dominant clonotypes were again the most abundant among CD3+CD56-NKG2C+ cells in four donors, at about 28.3-65%. Whether the expanded NKG2C-expressing T cell clones were specific for HCMV antigens was left unclear. In roughly 6 donors, the dominant CD3+CD56+NKG2C+ clonotypes were among the top 10 CD8+ clonotypes and accounted for roughly 1.0-8% of CD8+ T cells.

Data came from an Illumina HiSeq 2000. 5'RACE template switching, by which a universal primer site and unique molecular identifiers were added, was used to make TCR beta cDNA libraries. cDNA synthesis was primed from the TCR beta constant segment and was followed by two successive PCR amplification steps. Concerning the study's data processing: MIGEC was used to demultiplex reads and group the reads by UMI, and MiTCR was used to assemble and quantify clonotypes. To exclude erroneous sequences, only TCR cDNA sequences supported by at least two reads were retained. The tcR package was used for downstream repertoire analysis, and clonotypes were matched across fractions by CDR3 nucleotide sequence plus V segment. VDJmatch was used to annotate antigen specificity against VDJdb, with one amino acid substitution allowed in CDR3. Each CDR3 protein sequence appears as one entry after TCRdb reprocessed the reads, and no DNA is included. What appears here as the V and J calls and clone size reflects TCRdb's work, not the paper's. The table kept for this sample lists some 140,000 distinct CDR3 sequences. The ten largest clonotypes hold about 39% of the sample.

With respect to this clonotype: The specificity of this receptor is unknown.

Material: blood T cells: a sorted CD56 or NKG2C T cell subset, CD4+ or CD8+ T cells, or bulk PBMC T cells (not recorded which). This TCR came from a woman in her forties or fifties in good health. Donor details come from another sample of the same person, matched by shared clones. Here the chain combines TRBV30 and TRBJ2-7; TCRdb indicates TRBD1, and absent DNA this call remains unverified. The CDR3 protein is CAWSPGWGYEQYF.